These T cell receptor beta chains were read from a single sample in a study of Graves' ophthalmopathy and Graves' hyperthyroidism. TCRdb redid the calling of the multiplex PCR reads with MiXCR, one entry per CDR3 protein. Seen here are 650,000 to 800,000 distinct CDR3 sequences, approximately 39% observed once, and the top ten hold under 3.5%. Sample: peripheral blood. The receptors derive from an adult man with Graves' ophthalmopathy. Both conserved end residues are trimmed from each CDR3. The D gene is left open where the match is weak.

v_gene	d_gene	j_gene	CDR3aa
TRBV29-1	NA	TRBJ2-5	SQVVMAQY
TRBV30	NA	TRBJ1-6	AWSVLGADSPLH
TRBV29-1	NA	TRBJ2-7	SVYRGYEQY
TRBV9	NA	TRBJ1-3	ASSVGGRGNTIY
TRBV20-1	NA	TRBJ1-4	SVWARGGWEKLF
TRBV2	NA	NA	ASRERVRTGENIQY
TRBV15	NA	TRBJ2-1	ATSRDLGYNEQF
TRBV7-8	NA	TRBJ2-3	ASSNGPDYTQY
TRBV6-6	TRBD1	TRBJ1-2	ASNWDSAPNGYT
TRBV7-9	NA	TRBJ2-7	ASSPSTASYEQY
TRBV7-2	TRBD2	TRBJ2-7	ASSLLGSGVYEQY
TRBV5-5	TRBD2	TRBJ2-7	ASSLGSGEYEQY
TRBV5-1	NA	TRBJ2-5	ASRAPGEETQY
TRBV29-1	NA	TRBJ2-1	SVGKSSYNEQF
TRBV5-1	NA	TRBJ1-1	ASRGADPNTEAF
TRBV25-1	TRBD1	TRBJ1-6	ASSESHRGNSPLH
TRBV7-9	NA	TRBJ1-5	ASSLREDGPQH
TRBV19	NA	TRBJ2-7	ASSRGQIYEQY
TRBV29-1	NA	TRBJ1-1	SLSRGLNTEAF
TRBV5-1	TRBD1	TRBJ2-5	ASSLESGTGQETQY
TRBV9	TRBD2	TRBJ2-7	ASGSGTSSYEQY
TRBV30	TRBD1	TRBJ2-5	AWRTGGLETQY
TRBV5-1	NA	TRBJ1-1	ASSLNSQAEAF
TRBV12-3/TRBV12-4	NA	TRBJ2-2	ASSLDYGELF
TRBV18	NA	TRBJ1-1	ASSTPGVLEAF
TRBV29-1	TRBD1	TRBJ2-7	SVEGTGGSYEQY
TRBV2	NA	TRBJ2-5	AGQKQGTQY
TRBV4-3	NA	TRBJ1-1	ASSQEAGRTEAF
TRBV5-1	NA	TRBJ2-7	ASSPRGWSYEQY
TRBV6-1	NA	TRBJ1-4	ASSDGTIEKLF
TRBV5-8	TRBD2	TRBJ2-7	ASSLTSGREQY
TRBV12-3/TRBV12-4	TRBD1	TRBJ2-5	ASSPNRGETQY
TRBV20-1	TRBD1	TRBJ1-1	SAREQGAGTEAF
TRBV15	TRBD1	TRBJ1-5	ATSRDFGTGGPQH
TRBV9	NA	TRBJ1-1	ASSQVMGQWTEAF
TRBV29-1	NA	TRBJ1-2	SVVLGFYGYT
TRBV25-1	NA	TRBJ1-2	ASSDPVGYGYT
TRBV10-3	TRBD1	TRBJ2-2	ASAAGTGGTGELF
TRBV12-5	NA	TRBJ1-6	ASGDSPLH
TRBV6-5	TRBD1	TRBJ1-4	ASSYGDRISEKLF
TRBV7-4	TRBD1	TRBJ2-5	ASSHRTGQTQY
TRBV19	NA	TRBJ2-5	ASSIDIQETQY
TRBV4-3	NA	TRBJ1-1	ASSQGAGLSGAF
TRBV20-1	NA	TRBJ2-5	SARGGVVVTAETQY
TRBV2	TRBD1	TRBJ1-1	ASRGDRLEAF
TRBV29-1	NA	TRBJ2-1	SASTSSYNEQF
TRBV19	NA	TRBJ1-5	ASSTMPGQLNQPQH
TRBV2	NA	TRBJ1-1	ASSESSGGNTEAF
TRBV30	NA	TRBJ2-2	AWSVAGELF
TRBV12-3/TRBV12-4	TRBD1	TRBJ1-2	ASSPDRGRSYGYT
TRBV2	NA	TRBJ2-5	ASVEGGGETQY